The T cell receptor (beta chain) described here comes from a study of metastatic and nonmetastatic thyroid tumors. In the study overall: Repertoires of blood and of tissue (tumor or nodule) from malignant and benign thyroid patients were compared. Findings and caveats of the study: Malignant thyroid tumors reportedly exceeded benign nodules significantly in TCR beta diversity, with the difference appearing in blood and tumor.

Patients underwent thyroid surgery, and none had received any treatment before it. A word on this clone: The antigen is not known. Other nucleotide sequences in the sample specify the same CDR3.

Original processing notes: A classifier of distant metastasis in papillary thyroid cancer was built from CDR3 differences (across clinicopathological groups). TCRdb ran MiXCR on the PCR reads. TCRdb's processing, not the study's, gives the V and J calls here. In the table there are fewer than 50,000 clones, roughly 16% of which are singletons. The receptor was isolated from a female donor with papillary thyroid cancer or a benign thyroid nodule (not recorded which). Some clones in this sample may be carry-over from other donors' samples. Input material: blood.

CDR3 sequence: CASSFLTGASGRALEQFF. In nucleotides, the CDR3 is TGTGCCAGCAGTTTCCTTACGGGAGCTAGCGGGAGGGCCCTTGAGCAGTTCTTC. The chain employs TRBV28 and TRBJ2-1, with 12 bases that match TRBD2. The V gene's germline CDR1 is MDHEN and CDR2 SYDVKM. J was trimmed by 9 bases and V by 3 bases; bases with no gene match: 15. The CDR3 covers 18 residues.